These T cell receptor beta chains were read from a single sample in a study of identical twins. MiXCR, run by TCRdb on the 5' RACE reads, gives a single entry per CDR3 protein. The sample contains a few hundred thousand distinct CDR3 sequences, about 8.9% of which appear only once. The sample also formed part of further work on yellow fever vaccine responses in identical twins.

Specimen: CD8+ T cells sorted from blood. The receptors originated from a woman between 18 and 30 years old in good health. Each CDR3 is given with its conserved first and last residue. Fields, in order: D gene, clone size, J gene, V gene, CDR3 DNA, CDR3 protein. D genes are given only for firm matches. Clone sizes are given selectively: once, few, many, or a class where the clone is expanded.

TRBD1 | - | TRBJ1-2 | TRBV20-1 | TGCAGTGCCACAGACAGGGTCGGCTACACCTTC | CSATDRVGYTF
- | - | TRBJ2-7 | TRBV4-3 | TGCGCCAGCAGCCAAGAGTTAGCGGCGACCTACGAGCAGTACTTC | CASSQELAATYEQYF
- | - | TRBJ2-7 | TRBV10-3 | TGTGCCATCAGTGACCCTGTCGCAGGGAAAAATGAGCAGTACTTC | CAISDPVAGKNEQYF
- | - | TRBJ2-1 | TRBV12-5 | TGTGCTAGTGGCTCCACCCATAGAGAGCAGTTCTTC | CASGSTHREQFF
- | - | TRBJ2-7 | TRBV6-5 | TGTGCCAGCAGTTACTACGGGACGGGTAGCTCCTACGAGCAGTACTTC | CASSYYGTGSSYEQYF
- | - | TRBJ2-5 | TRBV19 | TGTGCCAGTAGTACCGGGACGGCGGACCAAGAGACCCAGTACTTC | CASSTGTADQETQYF
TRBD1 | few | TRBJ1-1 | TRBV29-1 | TGCAGCGGCAGGGGGCTTGATCCTGAAGCTTTCTTT | CSGRGLDPEAFF
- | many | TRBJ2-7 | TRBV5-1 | TGCGCCAGCAGCCAGCCGAGCGCTCTGATTTCCCAGCAGTACTTC | CASSQPSALISQQYF
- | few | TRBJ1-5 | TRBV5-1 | TGCGCCAGCAGCTTGGTCCCGGGCGGGACATTGCATCAGCCCCAGCATTTT | CASSLVPGGTLHQPQHF
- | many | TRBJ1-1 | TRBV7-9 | TGTGCCAGCAGCTTGTCGATTGGACAGAACACTGAAGCTTTCTTT | CASSLSIGQNTEAFF
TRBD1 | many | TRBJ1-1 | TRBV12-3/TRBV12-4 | TGTGCCAGCAGTTTACGGACAGGGGGACCCCTGAACACTGAAGCTTTCTTT | CASSLRTGGPLNTEAFF
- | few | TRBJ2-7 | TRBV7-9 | TGTGCCAGCAGCTTACCCCGGGACATTCGGAGTGAGCAGTACTTC | CASSLPRDIRSEQYF
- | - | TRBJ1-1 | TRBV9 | TGTGCCAGCAGCGTAGTAAGGGCCGAGCAAGCGGGACTTCTGGACACTGAAGCTTTCTTT | CASSVVRAEQAGLLDTEAFF
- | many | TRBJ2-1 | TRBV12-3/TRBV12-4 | TGTGCCAGCAGTTCTTTCATTCAGGGGCCTCGAGAGGTTGAGCAGTTCTTC | CASSSFIQGPREVEQFF
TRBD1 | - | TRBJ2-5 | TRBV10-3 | TGTGTCATCGCCGACAGGGGAAGGGAGACCCAGTACTTC | CVIADRGRETQYF
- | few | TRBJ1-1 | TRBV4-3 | TGCGCCAGCAGCCAAGATGGAGTTTTCACTGAAGCTTTCTTT | CASSQDGVFTEAFF
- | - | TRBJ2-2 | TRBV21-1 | TGTGCCAGCAGCACCCCCGGGACTAGTCGAGGTCTCGGGGAGCTGTTTTTT | CASSTPGTSRGLGELFF
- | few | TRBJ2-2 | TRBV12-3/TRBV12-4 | TGTGCCAGCAGTCCCGGAAGGGCAGGGCTTACCGGGGAGCTGTTTTTT | CASSPGRAGLTGELFF
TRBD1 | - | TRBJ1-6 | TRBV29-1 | TGCAGCGTCCCCGGACAGGGTGGTTCCCTCCACTTT | CSVPGQGGSLHF
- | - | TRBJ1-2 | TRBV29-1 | TGCAGCGTTGGGCAGGGGATCTCCTATGGCTACACCTTC | CSVGQGISYGYTF
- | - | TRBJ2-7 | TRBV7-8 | TGTGCCAGCAGCAGTAGAGCGCTCCCGCCCGAGCAGTACTTC | CASSSRALPPEQYF
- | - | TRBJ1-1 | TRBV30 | TGTGCCTGGAGTGTTTTAGCAGCGAACACTGAAGCTTTCTTT | CAWSVLAANTEAFF
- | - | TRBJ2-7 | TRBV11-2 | TGTGCCAGCAGCTTGTATGTGGGGTCCTACGAGCAGTACTTC | CASSLYVGSYEQYF
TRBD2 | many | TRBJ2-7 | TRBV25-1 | TGTGCCAGCGATCGTGGGGGGGCCTACGAGCAGTACTTC | CASDRGGAYEQYF
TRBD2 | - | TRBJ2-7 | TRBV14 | TGTGCCAGCAGCCAGCCCCGGGCGGGAGGGCACTACGAGCAGTACTTC | CASSQPRAGGHYEQYF
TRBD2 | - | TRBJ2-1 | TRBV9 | TGTGCCAGCAGCGGAGAAGCGGGGGCCCCCCCGATTGGCGACAATGAGCAGTTCTTC | CASSGEAGAPPIGDNEQFF
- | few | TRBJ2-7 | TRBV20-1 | TGCAGTGCTAGAGCTTCACTCCACCGCGGCGAGCAGTACTTC | CSARASLHRGEQYF
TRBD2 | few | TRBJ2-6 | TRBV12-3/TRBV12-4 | TGTGCCAGCAGTTTAGCCTCTTCTAGCGGGAGTGCTGGGGCCAACGTCCTGACTTTC | CASSLASSSGSAGANVLTF
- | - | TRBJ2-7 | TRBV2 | TGTGCCAGCAGTGAATTAAATTCGGCCAGATCCTACGAGCAGTACTTC | CASSELNSARSYEQYF
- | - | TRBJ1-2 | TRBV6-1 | TGTGCCAGCAGTGAAGAGGCAGGGACGAACTATGGCTACACCTTC | CASSEEAGTNYGYTF
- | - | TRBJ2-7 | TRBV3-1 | TGTGCCAGCAGCCAAGCCCTCCCAGGTGTGGGCGAGCAGTACTTC | CASSQALPGVGEQYF
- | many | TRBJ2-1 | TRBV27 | TGTGCCAGCAGTCGACCCCCGGGCTCCTACAATGAGCAGTTCTTC | CASSRPPGSYNEQFF
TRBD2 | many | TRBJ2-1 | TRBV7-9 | TGTGCCAGCAGCCCCGGTACTAGCGGGAGAGGAAGTGAGCAGTTCTTC | CASSPGTSGRGSEQFF
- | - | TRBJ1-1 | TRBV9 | TGTGCCAGCAGCTCCCCAGGGGACACTGAAGCTTTCTTT | CASSSPGDTEAFF
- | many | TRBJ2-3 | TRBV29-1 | TGCAGCGGATGGACTGAACTCACAGATACGCAGTATTTT | CSGWTELTDTQYF
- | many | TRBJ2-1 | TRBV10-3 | TGTGCCATCAGTGAGTCTGGGTTAGCCTACAATGAGCAGTTCTTC | CAISESGLAYNEQFF
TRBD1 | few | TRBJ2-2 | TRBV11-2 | TGTGCCAGCAGACAGGGGAGTGGGGAGCTGTTTTTT | CASRQGSGELFF
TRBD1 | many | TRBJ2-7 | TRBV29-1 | TGCAGCGTCCAGGACAGGGAACACGAGCAGTACTTC | CSVQDREHEQYF
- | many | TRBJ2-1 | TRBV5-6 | TGTGCCAGCAGCTTTCGGGTAAATGAGCAGTTCTTC | CASSFRVNEQFF
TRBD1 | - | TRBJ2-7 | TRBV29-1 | TGCAGCGTGAGGGACAGGGAATACGAGCAGTACTTC | CSVRDREYEQYF
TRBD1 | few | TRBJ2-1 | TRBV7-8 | TGTGCCAGCAGCTTCAACCGGGACAGGGGCGGGGGGATCGAGCAGTTCTTC | CASSFNRDRGGGIEQFF
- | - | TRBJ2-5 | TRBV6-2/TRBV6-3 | TGTGCCAGCAGTTACAGGGACCAGGAGACCCAGTACTTC | CASSYRDQETQYF
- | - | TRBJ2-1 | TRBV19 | TGTGCCAGTAGCACCGCTGGCGGTTACAATGAGCAGTTCTTC | CASSTAGGYNEQFF
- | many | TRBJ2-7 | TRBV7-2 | TGTGCCAGCAGCTTAGGTCAGGGGATGACCTACGAGCAGTACTTC | CASSLGQGMTYEQYF
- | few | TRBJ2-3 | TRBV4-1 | TGCGCCAGCAGCCAAGAGTGGTCGGATACGCAGTATTTT | CASSQEWSDTQYF
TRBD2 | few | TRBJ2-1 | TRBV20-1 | TGCAGTGCTAGAGATCTAGCGGGGGGGAATGAGCAGTTCTTC | CSARDLAGGNEQFF
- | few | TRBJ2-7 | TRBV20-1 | TGCAGTGCTAGAAGGCTGGAGGTTACCTACGAGCAGTACTTC | CSARRLEVTYEQYF